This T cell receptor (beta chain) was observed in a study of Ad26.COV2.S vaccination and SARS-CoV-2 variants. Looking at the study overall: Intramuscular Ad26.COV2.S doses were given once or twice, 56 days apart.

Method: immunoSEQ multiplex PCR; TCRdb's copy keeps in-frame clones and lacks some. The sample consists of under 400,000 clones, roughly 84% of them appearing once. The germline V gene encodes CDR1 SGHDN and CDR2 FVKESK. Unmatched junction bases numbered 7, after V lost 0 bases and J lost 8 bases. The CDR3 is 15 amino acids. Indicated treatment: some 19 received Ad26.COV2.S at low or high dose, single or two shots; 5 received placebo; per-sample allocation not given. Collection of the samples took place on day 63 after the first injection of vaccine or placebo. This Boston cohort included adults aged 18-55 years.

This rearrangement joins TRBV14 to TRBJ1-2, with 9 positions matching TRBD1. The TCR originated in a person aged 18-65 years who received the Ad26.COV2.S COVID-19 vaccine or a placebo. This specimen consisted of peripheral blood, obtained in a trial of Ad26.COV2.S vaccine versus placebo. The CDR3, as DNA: TGTGCCAGCAGCCAAGATCGACTAACAGGGGGCGGCTACACCTTC. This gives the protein CASSQDRLTGGGYTF.